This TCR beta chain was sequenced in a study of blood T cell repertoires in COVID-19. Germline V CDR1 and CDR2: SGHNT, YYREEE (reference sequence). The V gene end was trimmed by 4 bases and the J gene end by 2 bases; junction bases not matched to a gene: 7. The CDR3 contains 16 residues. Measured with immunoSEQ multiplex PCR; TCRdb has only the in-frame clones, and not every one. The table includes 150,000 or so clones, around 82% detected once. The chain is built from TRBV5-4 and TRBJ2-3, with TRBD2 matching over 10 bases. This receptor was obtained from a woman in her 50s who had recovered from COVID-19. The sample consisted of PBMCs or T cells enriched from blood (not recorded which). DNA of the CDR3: TGTGCCAGCAGCGCCTCTAGCGGGGGAATCACAGATACGCAGTATTTT. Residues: CASSASSGGITDTQYF.